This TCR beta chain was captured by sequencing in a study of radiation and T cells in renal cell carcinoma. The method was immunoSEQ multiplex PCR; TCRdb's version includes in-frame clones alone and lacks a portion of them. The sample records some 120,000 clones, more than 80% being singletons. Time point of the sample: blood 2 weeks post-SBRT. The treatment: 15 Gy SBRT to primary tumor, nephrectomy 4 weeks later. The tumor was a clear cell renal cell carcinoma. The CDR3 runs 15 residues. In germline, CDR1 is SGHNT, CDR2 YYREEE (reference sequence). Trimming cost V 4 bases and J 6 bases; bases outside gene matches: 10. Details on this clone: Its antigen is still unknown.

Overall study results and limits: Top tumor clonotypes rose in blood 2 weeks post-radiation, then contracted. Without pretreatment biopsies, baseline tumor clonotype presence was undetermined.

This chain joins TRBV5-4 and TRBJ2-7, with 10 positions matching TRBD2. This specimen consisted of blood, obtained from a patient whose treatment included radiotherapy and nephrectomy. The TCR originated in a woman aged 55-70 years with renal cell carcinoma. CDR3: CASSTSGALRGEQYF. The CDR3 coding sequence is TGTGCCAGCAGCACTAGCGGGGCCCTACGAGGCGAGCAGTACTTC.